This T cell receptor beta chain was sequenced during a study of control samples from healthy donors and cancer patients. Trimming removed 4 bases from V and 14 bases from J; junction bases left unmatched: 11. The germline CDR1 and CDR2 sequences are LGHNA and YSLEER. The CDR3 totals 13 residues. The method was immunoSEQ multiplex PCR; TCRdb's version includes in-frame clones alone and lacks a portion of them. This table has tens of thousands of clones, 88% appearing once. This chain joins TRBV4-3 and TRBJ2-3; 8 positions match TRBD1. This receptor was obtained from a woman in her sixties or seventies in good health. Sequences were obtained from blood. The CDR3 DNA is TGCGCCAGCAGCCCCCAGAGGGACAGGCCCCGGTATTTT. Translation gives CASSPQRDRPRYF.